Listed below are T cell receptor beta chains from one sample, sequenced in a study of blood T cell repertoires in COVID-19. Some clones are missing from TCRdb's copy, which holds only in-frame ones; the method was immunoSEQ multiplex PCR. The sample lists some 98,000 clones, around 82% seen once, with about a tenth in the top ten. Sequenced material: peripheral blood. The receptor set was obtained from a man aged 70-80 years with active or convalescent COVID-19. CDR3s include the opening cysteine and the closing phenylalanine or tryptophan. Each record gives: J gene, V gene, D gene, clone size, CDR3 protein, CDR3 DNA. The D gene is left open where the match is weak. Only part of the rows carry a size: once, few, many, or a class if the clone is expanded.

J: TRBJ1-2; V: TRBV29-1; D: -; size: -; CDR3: CSGAQGNGYTF; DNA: TGCAGCGGTGCACAGGGTAATGGCTACACCTTC
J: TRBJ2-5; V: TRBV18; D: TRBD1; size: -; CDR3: CASSPGQGRRETQYF; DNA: TGTGCCAGCTCACCAGGACAGGGGCGCCGGGAGACCCAGTACTTC
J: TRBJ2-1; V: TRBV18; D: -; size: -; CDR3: CASSPLTSSYNEQFF; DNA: TGTGCCAGCTCACCACTGACAAGCTCCTACAATGAGCAGTTCTTC
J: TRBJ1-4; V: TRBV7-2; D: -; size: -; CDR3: CASRSTGSVGEKLFF; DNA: TGTGCCAGCAGGTCTACAGGGTCGGTGGGGGAAAAACTGTTTTTT
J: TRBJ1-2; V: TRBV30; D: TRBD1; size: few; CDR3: CAWTGQSNYGYTF; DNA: TGTGCCTGGACGGGACAGTCTAACTATGGCTACACCTTC
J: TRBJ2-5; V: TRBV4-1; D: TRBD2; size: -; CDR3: CASSQEVAGGGETQYF; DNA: TGCGCCAGCAGCCAAGAGGTAGCGGGGGGCGGCGAGACCCAGTACTTC
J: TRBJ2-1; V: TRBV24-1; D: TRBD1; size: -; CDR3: CATSAPGTVTIGGQFF; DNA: TGTGCCACCAGTGCCCCCGGGACAGTTACTATCGGCGGGCAGTTCTTC
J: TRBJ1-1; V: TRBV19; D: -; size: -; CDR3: CASRPAGGTEAFF; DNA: TGTGCCAGTAGGCCCGCCGGGGGGACTGAAGCTTTCTTT
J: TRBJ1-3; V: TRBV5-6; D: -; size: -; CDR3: CATAVWASGNTIYF; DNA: TGTGCCACCGCAGTGTGGGCTTCTGGAAACACCATATATTTT
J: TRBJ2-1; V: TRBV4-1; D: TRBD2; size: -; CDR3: CASSQDSLSGGGAYNEQFF; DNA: TGCGCCAGCAGCCAAGATTCCCTGAGCGGGGGAGGGGCCTACAATGAGCAGTTCTTC
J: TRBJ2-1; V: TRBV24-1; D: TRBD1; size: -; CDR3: CATSDSGQGPLGQFF; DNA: TGTGCCACCAGTGATTCGGGACAGGGCCCCCTTGGGCAGTTCTTC
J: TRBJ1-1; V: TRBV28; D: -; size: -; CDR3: CASWRGTEAFF; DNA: TGTGCCAGCTGGAGGGGCACTGAAGCTTTCTTT
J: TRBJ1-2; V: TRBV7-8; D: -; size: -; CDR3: CASSFAGKGYGYTF; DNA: TGTGCCAGCAGCTTCGCAGGGAAGGGCTATGGCTACACCTTC
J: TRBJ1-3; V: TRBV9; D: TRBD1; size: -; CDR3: CASSQFPGTGDGNTIYF; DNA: TGTGCCAGCAGCCAATTCCCCGGGACAGGGGATGGAAACACCATATATTTT
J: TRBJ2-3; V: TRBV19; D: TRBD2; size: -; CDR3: CASSRRTSGDADTQYF; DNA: TGTGCCAGTAGTCGCCGGACTAGCGGGGACGCAGATACGCAGTATTTT
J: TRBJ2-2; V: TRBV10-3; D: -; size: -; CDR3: CATNLGGGGWGTGELFF; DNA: TGTGCCACCAACTTAGGCGGGGGCGGATGGGGGACCGGGGAGCTGTTTTTT